The rows below give T cell receptor beta chains drawn from one sample of a study of siplizumab effects on memory and regulatory T cells. Some clones are missing from TCRdb's copy, which holds only in-frame ones; the method was immunoSEQ multiplex PCR. This table holds approximately 56,000 clones, about 98% found once. The material sequenced was naive CD8+ T cells sorted from blood. The origin of the receptors is a human donor in good health. Both conserved end residues are part of each CDR3. Fields, in order: CDR3 length, V gene, D gene, J gene, CDR3 protein, CDR3 DNA. The D gene is left open where the match is weak.

>12|TRBV7-9|NA|TRBJ1-2
CASSFRQDGYTF
TGTGCCAGCAGCTTCCGACAGGATGGCTACACCTTC
>13|TRBV7-9|NA|TRBJ2-2
CASSLVSTGELFF
TGTGCCAGCAGCTTAGTTAGCACCGGGGAGCTGTTTTTT
>12|TRBV10-1|NA|TRBJ1-1
CASSDWGTEAFF
TGCGCCAGCAGTGATTGGGGCACTGAAGCTTTCTTT
>14|TRBV28|NA|TRBJ2-3
CASTWDSITDTQYF
TGTGCCAGCACGTGGGATTCCATCACAGATACGCAGTATTTT
>14|TRBV9|NA|TRBJ1-5
CASSVAGGRQPQHF
TGTGCCAGCAGCGTAGCCGGGGGGAGGCAGCCCCAGCATTTT
>14|TRBV25-1|NA|TRBJ2-7
CASSEFGELNEQYF
TGTGCCAGCAGTGAATTTGGGGAGCTTAACGAGCAGTACTTC
>13|TRBV6-5|NA|TRBJ2-1
CASTQGRYNEQFF
TGTGCCAGCACACAGGGAAGGTACAATGAGCAGTTCTTC
>14|TRBV5-4|NA|TRBJ2-7
CASSLRGAGDEQYF
TGTGCCAGCAGCCTCCGGGGCGCAGGGGATGAGCAGTACTTC
>15|TRBV11-2|NA|TRBJ2-2
CASSPTEAQTGELFF
TGTGCCAGCAGCCCTACCGAGGCGCAGACCGGGGAGCTGTTTTTT
>14|TRBV4-1|NA|TRBJ1-6
CASRTGTNNSPLHF
TGCGCCAGCAGAACCGGGACAAATAATTCACCCCTCCACTTT
>15|TRBV7-9|TRBD2|TRBJ2-5
CASSLDSGRVETQYF
TGTGCCAGCAGCTTAGATAGCGGGAGGGTTGAGACCCAGTACTTC